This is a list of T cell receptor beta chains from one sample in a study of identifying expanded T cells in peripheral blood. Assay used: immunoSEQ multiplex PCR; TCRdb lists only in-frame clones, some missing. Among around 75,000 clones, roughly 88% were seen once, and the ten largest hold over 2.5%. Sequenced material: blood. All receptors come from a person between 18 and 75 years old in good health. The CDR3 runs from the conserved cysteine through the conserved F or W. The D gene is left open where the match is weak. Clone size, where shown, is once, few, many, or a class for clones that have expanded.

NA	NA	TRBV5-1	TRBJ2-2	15	CASRRGGPNTGELFF	TGCGCCAGCAGACGCGGGGGCCCGAACACCGGGGAGCTGTTTTTT
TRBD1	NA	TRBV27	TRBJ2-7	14	CASRPQGRTYEQYF	TGTGCCAGCAGGCCACAGGGGCGAACCTACGAGCAGTACTTC
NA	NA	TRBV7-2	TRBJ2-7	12	CASSLPQNEQYF	TGTGCCAGCAGCTTACCGCAAAACGAGCAGTACTTC
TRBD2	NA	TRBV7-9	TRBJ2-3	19	CASSLAPGLAGRDTDTQYF	TGTGCCAGCAGCTTAGCACCGGGACTAGCGGGACGGGACACAGATACGCAGTATTTT
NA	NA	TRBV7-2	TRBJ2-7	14	CASSLDNSGFEQYF	TGTGCCAGCAGCTTAGATAATTCAGGGTTCGAGCAGTACTTC
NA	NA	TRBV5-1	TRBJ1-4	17	CASSSGIRRNSNEKLFF	TGCGCCAGCAGCTCCGGAATACGAAGAAACTCTAATGAAAAACTGTTTTTT
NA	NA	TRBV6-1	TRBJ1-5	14	CASNSGVESQPQHF	TGTGCCAGCAACTCAGGGGTGGAAAGTCAGCCCCAGCATTTT
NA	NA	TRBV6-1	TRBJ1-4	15	CASSKTRANNEKLFF	TGTGCCAGCAGTAAGACCCGGGCTAATAATGAAAAACTGTTTTTT
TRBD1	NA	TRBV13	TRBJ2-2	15	CASSLGAGGTGELFF	TGTGCCAGCAGCTTAGGGGCAGGGGGCACCGGGGAGCTGTTTTTT
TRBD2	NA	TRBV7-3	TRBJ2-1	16	CASSSGSGSGYNEQFF	TGTGCCAGCAGCTCCGGTAGCGGGAGCGGGTACAATGAGCAGTTCTTC
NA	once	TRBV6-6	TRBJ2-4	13	CASSYSSKNIQYF	TGTGCCAGCAGTTACTCGTCCAAAAACATTCAGTACTTC
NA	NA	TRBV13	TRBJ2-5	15	CASSPRDSARETQYF	TGTGCCAGCAGCCCCCGGGACTCCGCCAGAGAGACCCAGTACTTC
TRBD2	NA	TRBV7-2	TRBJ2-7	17	CASSPTSGTTKFYEQYF	TGTGCCAGCAGCCCGACTAGCGGGACTACTAAATTCTACGAGCAGTACTTC
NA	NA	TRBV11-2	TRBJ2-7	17	CASSLDIGRLAWYEQYF	TGTGCCAGCAGCTTAGACATCGGCAGGTTGGCTTGGTACGAGCAGTACTTC
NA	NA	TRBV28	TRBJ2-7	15	CASSFDGAGSYEQYF	TGTGCCAGCAGTTTCGACGGGGCGGGCTCCTACGAGCAGTACTTC
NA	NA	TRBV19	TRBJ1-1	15	CASSSPRQPNTEAFF	TGTGCCAGTAGTAGTCCGAGACAGCCGAACACTGAAGCTTTCTTT
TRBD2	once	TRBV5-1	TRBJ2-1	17	CASSLAPSGGAGDEQFF	TGCGCCAGCAGCTTGGCTCCTAGCGGGGGGGCCGGCGATGAGCAGTTCTTC
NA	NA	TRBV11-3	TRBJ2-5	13	CASSLGIQETQYF	TGTGCCAGCAGCTTAGGTATACAAGAGACCCAGTACTTC
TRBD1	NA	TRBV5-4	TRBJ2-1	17	CASSWGQGAGSYNEQFF	TGTGCCAGCAGCTGGGGACAGGGGGCAGGGTCCTACAATGAGCAGTTCTTC
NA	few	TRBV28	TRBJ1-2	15	CASRTDPTRGYGYTF	TGTGCCAGCAGGACTGATCCGACTCGGGGCTATGGCTACACCTTC
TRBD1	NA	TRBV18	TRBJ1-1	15	CASSVSPTGDTEAFF	TGTGCCAGCTCAGTCTCCCCGACAGGGGATACTGAAGCTTTCTTT
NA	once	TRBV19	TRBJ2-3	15	CASSIRRVTTDTQYF	TGTGCCAGTAGTATCCGCAGGGTAACCACAGATACGCAGTATTTT
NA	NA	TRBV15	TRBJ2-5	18	CATSREYARGSGQETQYF	TGTGCCACCAGCAGAGAATATGCGAGAGGTAGCGGTCAAGAGACCCAGTACTTC
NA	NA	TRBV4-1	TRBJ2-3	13	CASSQANPDTQYF	TGCGCCAGCAGCCAAGCCAACCCGGATACGCAGTATTTT
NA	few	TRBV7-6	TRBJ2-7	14	CASSSRQGLREQYF	TGTGCCAGCAGCTCCCGGCAGGGTCTTAGAGAGCAGTACTTC
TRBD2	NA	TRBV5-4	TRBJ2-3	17	CASSLAGTSGWGDTQYF	TGTGCCAGCAGCTTGGCCGGGACTAGCGGATGGGGAGATACGCAGTATTTT
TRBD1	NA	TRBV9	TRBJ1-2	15	CASSRTLQTGVGYTF	TGTGCCAGCAGCCGCACTTTACAGACAGGGGTCGGCTACACCTTC
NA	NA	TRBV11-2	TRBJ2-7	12	CASSPQGYEQYF	TGTGCCAGCAGCCCACAGGGCTACGAGCAGTACTTC
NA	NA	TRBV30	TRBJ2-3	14	CASTKGFTLDTQYF	TGTGCCTCTACAAAAGGATTTACGCTAGATACGCAGTATTTT
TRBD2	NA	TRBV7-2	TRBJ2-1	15	CASSLNLAVYNEQFF	TGTGCCAGCAGCCTAAATCTAGCGGTCTACAATGAGCAGTTCTTC
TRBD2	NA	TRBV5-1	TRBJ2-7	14	CASSLGGSGDEQYF	TGCGCCAGCAGCTTGGGAGGTAGCGGGGACGAGCAGTACTTC
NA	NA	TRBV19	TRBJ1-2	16	CASSWTSPSFGYGYTF	TGTGCCAGTAGCTGGACCTCACCTTCCTTCGGCTATGGCTACACCTTC
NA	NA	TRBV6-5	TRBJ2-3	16	CASSSRQASKTDTQYF	TGTGCCAGCAGTTCGAGACAGGCTTCTAAGACCGATACGCAGTATTTT
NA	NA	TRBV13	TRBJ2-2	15	CASSLGRANTGELFF	TGTGCCAGCAGCTTAGGAAGGGCGAACACCGGGGAGCTGTTTTTT
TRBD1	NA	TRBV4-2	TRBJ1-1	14	CASSQLYDRVEAFF	TGTGCCAGCAGCCAACTCTACGACAGGGTTGAAGCTTTCTTT
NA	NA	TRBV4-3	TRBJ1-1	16	CASSQGAGDTYTEAFF	TGCGCCAGCAGCCAAGGCGCCGGGGACACCTACACTGAAGCTTTCTTT